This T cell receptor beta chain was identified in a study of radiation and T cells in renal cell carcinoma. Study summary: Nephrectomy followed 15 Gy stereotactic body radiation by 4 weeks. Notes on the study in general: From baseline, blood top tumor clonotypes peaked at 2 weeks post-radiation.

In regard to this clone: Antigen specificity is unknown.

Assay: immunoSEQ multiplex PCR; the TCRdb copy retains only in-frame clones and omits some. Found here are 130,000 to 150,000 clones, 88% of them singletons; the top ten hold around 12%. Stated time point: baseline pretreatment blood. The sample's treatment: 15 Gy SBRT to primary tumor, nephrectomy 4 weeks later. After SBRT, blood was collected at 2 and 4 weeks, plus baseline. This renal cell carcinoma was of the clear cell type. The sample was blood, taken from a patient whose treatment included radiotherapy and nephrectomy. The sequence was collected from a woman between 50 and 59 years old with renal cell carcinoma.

The CDR3 nucleotides are TGTGCCAGCCTACCGCAGGTCCCTTTGTGGGGGGCCAACGTCCTGACTTTC. Amino acids: CASLPQVPLWGANVLTF. The chain combines TRBV11-2 with TRBJ2-6; no clear D. The V end lost 8 bases, the J end lost 4 bases, and 21 bases lay between the germline ends. Germline lookup yields CDR1 SGHAT and CDR2 FQNNGV. The CDR3 spans 17 residues.